This T cell receptor (beta chain) was retrieved from a study of vaccination and CD4 T cells after COVID-19. Turning to the study itself: Cells were stimulated with overlapping spike peptides from SARS-CoV-2, HCoV-NL63, HCoV-OC43 and HCoV-229E.

Documented treatment: roughly 11-day PBMC culture with coronavirus spike peptide pools or control peptides (ViraFEST assay). TCR sequencing followed the expansion of antigen-specific T cells with peptide pools in ViraFEST. The V and J ends lost 5 bases and 4 bases respectively, with 27 bases between them. Germline assignment: CDR1 LNHNV and CDR2 YYDKDF (reference sequence). The CDR3 length is 18 residues. The Oncomine TCR Beta short-read assay was what sequenced the DNA obtained from cultured CD4+ T cells. TCRdb reprocessed the PCR reads via MiXCR and lists one record per CDR3 protein. The sample records under 6,500 distinct CDR3 sequences, about half being singletons. As concerns this clonotype: Its antigen is currently unknown.

The sequence was obtained from a human donor who had recovered from COVID-19. Source material: CD4+ T cells from blood, cultured in vitro. This sequence joins TRBV15 and TRBJ2-7; D remains unclear. DNA for the CDR3: TGTGCCACCAGCGAGACCGGAACGTTTGGCGTACCGATATACGAGCAGTACTTC. Encoded protein: CATSETGTFGVPIYEQYF.